The clone carrying this T cell receptor beta chain turned up a few times. Its antigen is unidentified. Trimming removed 4 bases from V and 7 bases from J, with 8 bases in between. The CDR3 contains 13 residues. CDR1 and CDR2 (germline): ENHRY, SYGVKD. The sample originates from a study of beta chain features in type 1 diabetes. Study results and caveats: The study notes PCR might favor shorter templates equally in patients and controls.

Expressed TCRB transcripts were sequenced because the isolated RNA had all been reverse transcribed beforehand. Some 3.8 million reads, on average, came from each naive, central memory and regulatory T cell sample. Profiling relied on immunoSEQ multiplex PCR, and the TCRdb table lists in-frame clones only, not all of them. The sample has 130,000 to 150,000 clones; more than 9% are singletons. The chain combines TRBV10-3 with TRBJ1-6; a weak D match, TRBD1 (6 bases). Source material: naive CD4+ T cells from blood. This clonotype was sampled from a man younger than 35 in good health. The CDR3 sequence is CAISGGQNSPLHF. The DNA of the CDR3 is TGTGCCATCAGTGGAGGACAGAATTCACCCCTCCACTTT.